This TCR beta chain was obtained from a study of blood T cells in healthy people across ages. About this clonotype: Its target is not known.

General study findings and limits: No conclusive comparison of naive versus antigen-experienced cells was possible with unsorted PBMCs.

Trimming cost V 3 bases and J 0 bases, with 12 bases left between them. Germline loops: CDR1 SGHVS, CDR2 FQNEAQ. The CDR3 extends over 15 amino acids. A second roughly 6 to 11 cycle PCR used barcoded and J-beta primers. MiXCR, run by TCRdb on the 5' RACE reads, gives a single entry per CDR3 protein. The table has 790,000 or so distinct CDR3 sequences, 56% seen once; the top ten hold under 30%. This chain joins TRBV7-8 and TRBJ2-7; D is uncertain. Input material: blood. The receptor was isolated from a man in his forties in good health. This CDR3 is CASSLGVGDSYEQYF. The CDR3 DNA is TGTGCCAGCAGCTTGGGCGTGGGTGACTCCTACGAGCAGTACTTC.